The clone carrying this TCR beta chain was recorded a few times. This sample is drawn from a study of CD4 and CD8 cells across lung adenocarcinoma regions. TCRdb reprocessed the PCR reads with MiXCR, giving one entry per CDR3 protein. The sample holds over 2,500 distinct CDR3 sequences, around half seen once. Trimming stripped 6 bases from V and 13 bases from J, with 19 bases between. CDR3 length equals 13 residues. Germline assignment: CDR1 MNHEY and CDR2 SMNVEV (reference sequence). Donors had localized lung adenocarcinoma, a non-small cell lung cancer. The sample taken for sequencing was CD8+ T cells from the center of a lung tumor. This TCR was sampled from a male donor with lung adenocarcinoma. The CD4 and CD8 labels of this study may be unreliable. The J gene is TRBJ2-1, the V gene TRBV27; D is unresolved. CDR3 nucleotide sequence: TGTGCCAGCAGCAGGACGGGCAGAGAGACCCAGTTCTTC. It encodes CASSRTGRETQFF.